The source of this T cell receptor beta chain is a study of CD8+ T cells in alopecia areata. Across the study: Female C3H/HeJ mice aged 7-10 weeks received skin from spontaneously alopecic C3H/HeJ graft donors aged roughly 6-12 months. Whole-study findings and limits: Sequencing of scalp samples also captures resident alphabeta T cells of normal skin. Compared with normal scalp, lesional scalp had higher clonality and more expanded CD8+ clones.

The V segment lost 0 bases and the J segment 0 bases; nucleotides outside the gene matches: 2. The CDR3 extends over 17 amino acids. Germline V gene data show CDR1 as LGHNA and CDR2 as YNLKQL (reference sequence). RNA extraction was followed by reverse transcription into cDNA, which acted as the sequencing template. Profiled with immunoSEQ multiplex PCR; TCRdb holds only in-frame clones, not every one. The sample contains around 300,000 clones, none of them singletons. A sort of pooled cutaneous lymph node cells used CD4, CD8alpha, NKG2D, NKG2ACE and other stains. A note on this clone: Antigen specificity is unknown. Mouse gene names and germline throughout. The observed sequence ends 3 residues before the CDR3 terminus, with the missing tail filled in from the germline J gene.

The sequence derives from a C3H/HeJ mouse with alopecia areata. MHC haplotype of the mouse line: H2-k. This chain links TRBV5 with TRBJ1-6, with TRBD1 matching 7 bases. TRBJ1-6 carries the ORF label, with uncertain function. The specimen sequenced was CD4+ T cells sorted from a lymph node. The sequenced part of the CDR3 DNA is TGTGCCAGCAGCCAAGATGGACAGGATTCCTATAATTCGCCC. Protein: CASSQDGQDSYNSP. The whole CDR3 sequence reads CASSQDGQDSYNSPLYF.